This T cell receptor (beta chain) was captured by sequencing in a study of cytomegalovirus exposure and HLA in healthy donors. Study-level results: Some TCR beta chains (164 of them) were listed as cytomegalovirus-associated. There were several of the most significant clusters that appeared linked to common viral pathogens in a later analysis. Across donors, sequencing depth was assumed by presence/absence analyses to be roughly uniform. The authors later linked a missense DCLRE1C variant to TCR beta V- and J-gene trimming.

The PCR made use of 60 Vbeta and 13 Jbeta primers. Produced via immunoSEQ multiplex PCR; TCRdb's table is partial and in-frame only. The sample carries about 150,000 clones, around four fifths recorded once. As for this clone: As yet, its antigen is unknown.

Sequencing was done on a sample of PBMCs. The receptor's source is a man aged 25-40 years in good health.

The CDR3 region is CATSRDRGSNYGYTF. For the CDR3, the DNA is TGTGCCACCAGCAGAGACAGGGGATCTAACTATGGCTACACCTTC. The V call is TRBV15, the J call TRBJ1-2, with D tentatively TRBD1 (6 bases). V shed 0 bases and J shed 0 bases, with 8 bases lying between them. Germline V gene lookup returns CDR1 LNHNV and CDR2 YYDKDF (reference sequence). There are 15 residues in the CDR3.